This TCR beta chain was recovered during a study of cytomegalovirus exposure and HLA in healthy donors. Comments on this clone: As yet, its antigen is unknown.

Findings of the study overall: Among CMV-associated TCR beta chains, most appeared HLA-restricted in a later analysis. Sequencing depth across donors, presence/absence analyses assumed, was roughly uniform.

Both 60 Vbeta primers and 13 Jbeta primers went into the PCR. This table comes from immunoSEQ multiplex PCR, and its TCRdb copy is limited to in-frame clones, with some not included. The table has approximately 180,000 clones, less than 90% seen once. The V and J ends lost 2 bases and 8 bases, in that order; junction bases with no gene match: 6. The germline gives CDR1 MNHEY, CDR2 SVGAGI. This CDR3 region has 15 residues. Sample: PBMCs. The chain employs TRBV6-5 and TRBJ2-1; 10 bases are a match to TRBD2. The source is a girl less than two years old in good health and CMV-seronegative. In DNA form, the CDR3 reads TGTGCCAGCAGTTACAGCGGGAGGGCCCGCGATGAGCAGTTCTTC. This sequence encodes CASSYSGRARDEQFF.